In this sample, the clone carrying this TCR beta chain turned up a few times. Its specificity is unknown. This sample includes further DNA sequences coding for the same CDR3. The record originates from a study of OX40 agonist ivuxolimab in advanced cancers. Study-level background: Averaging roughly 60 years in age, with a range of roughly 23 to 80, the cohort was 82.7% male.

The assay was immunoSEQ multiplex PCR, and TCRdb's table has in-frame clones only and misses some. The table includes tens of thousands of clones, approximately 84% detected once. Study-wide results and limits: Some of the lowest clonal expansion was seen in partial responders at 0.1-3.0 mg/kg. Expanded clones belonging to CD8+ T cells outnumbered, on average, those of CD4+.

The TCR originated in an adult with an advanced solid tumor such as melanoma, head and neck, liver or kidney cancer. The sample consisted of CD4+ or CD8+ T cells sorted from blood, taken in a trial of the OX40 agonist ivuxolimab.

The DNA of the CDR3 is TGTGCCAGCAGTGAAGAGGGGGGTCGGGACTTTATGAACACTGAAGCTTTCTTT. It encodes CASSEEGGRDFMNTEAFF. V gene TRBV6-1 combines with J gene TRBJ1-1; D perhaps matches TRBD1 (6 bases). V shed 1 base and J shed 0 bases, with 18 bases lying between them. Germline-derived CDR1 and CDR2 are MNHNS and SASEGT. The CDR3 sequence is 18 residues long.